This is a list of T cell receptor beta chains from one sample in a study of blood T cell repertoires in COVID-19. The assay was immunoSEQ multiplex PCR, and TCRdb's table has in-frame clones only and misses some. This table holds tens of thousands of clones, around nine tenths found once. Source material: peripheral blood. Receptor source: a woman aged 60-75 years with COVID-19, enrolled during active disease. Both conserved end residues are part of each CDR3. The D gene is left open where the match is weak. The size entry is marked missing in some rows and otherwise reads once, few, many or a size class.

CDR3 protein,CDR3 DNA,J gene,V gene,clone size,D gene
CASSFSPPYEQYF,TGTGCCAGCAGCTTCTCCCCCCCCTACGAGCAGTACTTC,TRBJ2-7,TRBV7-9,.,.
CASSEWGTQKETQYF,TGTGCCAGCAGTGAATGGGGGACACAGAAAGAGACCCAGTACTTC,TRBJ2-5,TRBV25-1,.,.
CASSLDGNQPQHF,TGTGCCAGCAGCTTAGACGGCAATCAGCCCCAGCATTTT,TRBJ1-5,TRBV11-3,few,.
CASSDGRGGNQPQHF,TGTGCCAGCAGTGACGGGAGAGGGGGCAATCAGCCCCAGCATTTT,TRBJ1-5,TRBV2,.,.
CATSRDRGLETQYF,TGTGCCACCAGCAGGGACAGGGGGCTGGAGACCCAGTACTTC,TRBJ2-5,TRBV15,once,TRBD1
CASSSPPGLNEQFF,TGTGCCAGCAGTTCACCCCCGGGACTCAATGAGCAGTTCTTC,TRBJ2-1,TRBV28,once,.
CASSIGGANEKLFF,TGTGCCAGTAGTATTGGCGGTGCTAATGAAAAACTGTTTTTT,TRBJ1-4,TRBV19,once,.
CASSAANTIYF,TGTGCCAGCAGTGCCGCGAACACCATATATTTT,TRBJ1-3,TRBV25-1,.,.
CAISEPYRVPGNSPLHF,TGTGCCATCAGTGAGCCGTACAGGGTCCCGGGGAATTCACCCCTCCACTTT,TRBJ1-6,TRBV10-3,.,.
CASSTGGYEQYF,TGTGCCAGTAGCACAGGGGGCTACGAGCAGTACTTC,TRBJ2-7,TRBV19,.,TRBD1
CSASPRGYEQYF,TGCAGTGCTAGTCCTAGGGGCTACGAGCAGTACTTC,TRBJ2-7,TRBV20-1,.,.
CASTPRARVGEKLFF,TGTGCCAGCACCCCCAGGGCCAGGGTTGGGGAAAAACTGTTTTTT,TRBJ1-4,TRBV2,once,.
CASKAAAANTGELFF,TGTGCCAGCAAGGCTGCAGCGGCCAACACCGGGGAGCTGTTTTTT,TRBJ2-2,TRBV2,.,.
CASSLVSRTGRYEQYF,TGTGCCAGCAGCTTAGTTTCTCGGACAGGAAGATACGAGCAGTACTTC,TRBJ2-7,TRBV7-2,.,TRBD1
CASSRGQGGTQPQHF,TGTGCCAGCAGTCGAGGACAGGGAGGAACTCAGCCCCAGCATTTT,TRBJ1-5,TRBV6-5,.,TRBD1
CASSPDRSTQFF,TGTGCCAGCAGCCCCGACAGGAGCACGCAGTTCTTC,TRBJ2-1,TRBV5-4,.,.
CASSPTGGAETQYF,TGTGCCAGCAGTCCCACGGGGGGCGCGGAGACCCAGTACTTC,TRBJ2-5,TRBV6-4,few,.
CASSWDSSQETQYF,TGCGCCAGCAGTTGGGACAGCTCACAAGAGACCCAGTACTTC,TRBJ2-5,TRBV5-1,.,TRBD1
CATSELALGTDTQYF,TGTGCCACCAGTGAGCTAGCTCTGGGCACAGATACGCAGTATTTT,TRBJ2-3,TRBV24-1,.,.
CASSTRTGTPANYGYTF,TGTGCCAGCAGTACCCGGACCGGGACACCTGCTAACTATGGCTACACCTTC,TRBJ1-2,TRBV27,.,.
CASSSIQGLNSPLHF,TGTGCCAGCAGCAGTATACAGGGGCTCAATTCACCCCTCCACTTT,TRBJ1-6,TRBV5-6,.,TRBD1
CASSQPLSIGSVGEQYF,TGCGCCAGCAGCCAACCCCTATCCATCGGTAGCGTAGGCGAGCAGTACTTC,TRBJ2-7,TRBV4-1,many,.
CASSQEGLEVGEQFF,TGTGCCAGCAGCCAAGAGGGACTAGAGGTCGGTGAGCAGTTCTTC,TRBJ2-1,TRBV4-2,.,TRBD2
CASSQKGQGVQPQHF,TGTGCCAGCAGTCAAAAGGGACAGGGGGTTCAGCCCCAGCATTTT,TRBJ1-5,TRBV6-5,.,TRBD1
CASSGQFTEAFF,TGTGCCAGCAGCGGTCAGTTCACTGAAGCTTTCTTT,TRBJ1-1,TRBV7-6,.,.
CASSEEFREQYF,TGTGCCAGCAGTGAAGAGTTCCGGGAGCAGTACTTC,TRBJ2-7,TRBV2,once,.
CASSIEGQGSETQYF,TGTGCCAGTAGTATAGAGGGACAGGGTTCGGAGACCCAGTACTTC,TRBJ2-5,TRBV19,once,TRBD1
CASSSGLAGAVQYF,TGTGCCAGTAGCTCAGGACTAGCGGGAGCGGTGCAGTACTTC,TRBJ2-7,TRBV19,few,TRBD2
CASHTATGFYGYTF,TGTGCCAGCCATACAGCGACGGGGTTTTATGGCTACACCTTC,TRBJ1-2,TRBV19,.,.
CASSVNRGGETQYF,TGTGCCAGCAGCGTAAATCGGGGTGGGGAGACCCAGTACTTC,TRBJ2-5,TRBV9,few,.
CASSQEEGQPQHF,TGCGCCAGCAGCCAAGAAGAGGGCCAGCCCCAGCATTTT,TRBJ1-5,TRBV4-1,.,.
CASSRRANEKLFF,TGTGCCAGCAGCCGACGGGCTAATGAAAAACTGTTTTTT,TRBJ1-4,TRBV6-5,.,.
CASSRAGFEQYF,TGTGCCAGCTCACGTGCGGGGTTCGAGCAGTACTTC,TRBJ2-7,TRBV18,.,.
CASSYGGVGNSPLHF,TGTGCCAGCAGTTATGGCGGGGTCGGGAATTCACCCCTCCACTTT,TRBJ1-6,TRBV6-5,.,.
CASSPQGVRGGYTF,TGTGCCAGCAGTCCCCAGGGGGTGAGAGGTGGCTACACCTTC,TRBJ1-2,TRBV28,.,TRBD1
CASSQVVLAEQFF,TGTGCCAGCAGCCAAGTCGTACTAGCCGAGCAGTTCTTC,TRBJ2-1,TRBV3-1/TRBV3-2,few,.
CASSPATFPYEQYF,TGTGCCAGCAGCCCGGCGACTTTTCCCTACGAGCAGTACTTC,TRBJ2-7,TRBV11-2,.,.
CASNQKGPRGPQHF,TGTGCCAGCAACCAAAAGGGGCCTAGGGGCCCCCAGCATTTT,TRBJ1-5,TRBV6-1,.,.
CASSLMTRGGSSSRYF,TGTGCCAGCAGCTTAATGACGAGAGGGGGCTCTAGTAGTCGGTACTTC,TRBJ2-7,TRBV7-9,few,TRBD1
CASGLGQGHGYTF,TGTGCCAGCGGATTGGGACAGGGACATGGCTACACCTTC,TRBJ1-2,TRBV6-1,few,TRBD1
CASSSGGNNEQFF,TGCGCCAGCAGCTCGGGGGGGAACAATGAGCAGTTCTTC,TRBJ2-1,TRBV4-1,.,TRBD2